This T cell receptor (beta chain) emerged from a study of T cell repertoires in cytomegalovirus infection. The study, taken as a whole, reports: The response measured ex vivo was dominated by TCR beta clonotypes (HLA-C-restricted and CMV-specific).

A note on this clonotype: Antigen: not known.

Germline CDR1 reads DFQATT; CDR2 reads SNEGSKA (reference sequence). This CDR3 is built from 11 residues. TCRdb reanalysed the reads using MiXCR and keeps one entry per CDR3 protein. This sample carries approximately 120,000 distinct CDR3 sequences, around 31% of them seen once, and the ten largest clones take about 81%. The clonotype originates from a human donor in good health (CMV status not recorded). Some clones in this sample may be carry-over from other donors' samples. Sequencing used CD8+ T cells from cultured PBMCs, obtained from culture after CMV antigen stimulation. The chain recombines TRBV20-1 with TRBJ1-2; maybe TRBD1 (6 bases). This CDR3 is CSGGLNYGYTF. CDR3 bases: TGCAGCGGGGGGCTAAACTATGGCTACACCTTC.